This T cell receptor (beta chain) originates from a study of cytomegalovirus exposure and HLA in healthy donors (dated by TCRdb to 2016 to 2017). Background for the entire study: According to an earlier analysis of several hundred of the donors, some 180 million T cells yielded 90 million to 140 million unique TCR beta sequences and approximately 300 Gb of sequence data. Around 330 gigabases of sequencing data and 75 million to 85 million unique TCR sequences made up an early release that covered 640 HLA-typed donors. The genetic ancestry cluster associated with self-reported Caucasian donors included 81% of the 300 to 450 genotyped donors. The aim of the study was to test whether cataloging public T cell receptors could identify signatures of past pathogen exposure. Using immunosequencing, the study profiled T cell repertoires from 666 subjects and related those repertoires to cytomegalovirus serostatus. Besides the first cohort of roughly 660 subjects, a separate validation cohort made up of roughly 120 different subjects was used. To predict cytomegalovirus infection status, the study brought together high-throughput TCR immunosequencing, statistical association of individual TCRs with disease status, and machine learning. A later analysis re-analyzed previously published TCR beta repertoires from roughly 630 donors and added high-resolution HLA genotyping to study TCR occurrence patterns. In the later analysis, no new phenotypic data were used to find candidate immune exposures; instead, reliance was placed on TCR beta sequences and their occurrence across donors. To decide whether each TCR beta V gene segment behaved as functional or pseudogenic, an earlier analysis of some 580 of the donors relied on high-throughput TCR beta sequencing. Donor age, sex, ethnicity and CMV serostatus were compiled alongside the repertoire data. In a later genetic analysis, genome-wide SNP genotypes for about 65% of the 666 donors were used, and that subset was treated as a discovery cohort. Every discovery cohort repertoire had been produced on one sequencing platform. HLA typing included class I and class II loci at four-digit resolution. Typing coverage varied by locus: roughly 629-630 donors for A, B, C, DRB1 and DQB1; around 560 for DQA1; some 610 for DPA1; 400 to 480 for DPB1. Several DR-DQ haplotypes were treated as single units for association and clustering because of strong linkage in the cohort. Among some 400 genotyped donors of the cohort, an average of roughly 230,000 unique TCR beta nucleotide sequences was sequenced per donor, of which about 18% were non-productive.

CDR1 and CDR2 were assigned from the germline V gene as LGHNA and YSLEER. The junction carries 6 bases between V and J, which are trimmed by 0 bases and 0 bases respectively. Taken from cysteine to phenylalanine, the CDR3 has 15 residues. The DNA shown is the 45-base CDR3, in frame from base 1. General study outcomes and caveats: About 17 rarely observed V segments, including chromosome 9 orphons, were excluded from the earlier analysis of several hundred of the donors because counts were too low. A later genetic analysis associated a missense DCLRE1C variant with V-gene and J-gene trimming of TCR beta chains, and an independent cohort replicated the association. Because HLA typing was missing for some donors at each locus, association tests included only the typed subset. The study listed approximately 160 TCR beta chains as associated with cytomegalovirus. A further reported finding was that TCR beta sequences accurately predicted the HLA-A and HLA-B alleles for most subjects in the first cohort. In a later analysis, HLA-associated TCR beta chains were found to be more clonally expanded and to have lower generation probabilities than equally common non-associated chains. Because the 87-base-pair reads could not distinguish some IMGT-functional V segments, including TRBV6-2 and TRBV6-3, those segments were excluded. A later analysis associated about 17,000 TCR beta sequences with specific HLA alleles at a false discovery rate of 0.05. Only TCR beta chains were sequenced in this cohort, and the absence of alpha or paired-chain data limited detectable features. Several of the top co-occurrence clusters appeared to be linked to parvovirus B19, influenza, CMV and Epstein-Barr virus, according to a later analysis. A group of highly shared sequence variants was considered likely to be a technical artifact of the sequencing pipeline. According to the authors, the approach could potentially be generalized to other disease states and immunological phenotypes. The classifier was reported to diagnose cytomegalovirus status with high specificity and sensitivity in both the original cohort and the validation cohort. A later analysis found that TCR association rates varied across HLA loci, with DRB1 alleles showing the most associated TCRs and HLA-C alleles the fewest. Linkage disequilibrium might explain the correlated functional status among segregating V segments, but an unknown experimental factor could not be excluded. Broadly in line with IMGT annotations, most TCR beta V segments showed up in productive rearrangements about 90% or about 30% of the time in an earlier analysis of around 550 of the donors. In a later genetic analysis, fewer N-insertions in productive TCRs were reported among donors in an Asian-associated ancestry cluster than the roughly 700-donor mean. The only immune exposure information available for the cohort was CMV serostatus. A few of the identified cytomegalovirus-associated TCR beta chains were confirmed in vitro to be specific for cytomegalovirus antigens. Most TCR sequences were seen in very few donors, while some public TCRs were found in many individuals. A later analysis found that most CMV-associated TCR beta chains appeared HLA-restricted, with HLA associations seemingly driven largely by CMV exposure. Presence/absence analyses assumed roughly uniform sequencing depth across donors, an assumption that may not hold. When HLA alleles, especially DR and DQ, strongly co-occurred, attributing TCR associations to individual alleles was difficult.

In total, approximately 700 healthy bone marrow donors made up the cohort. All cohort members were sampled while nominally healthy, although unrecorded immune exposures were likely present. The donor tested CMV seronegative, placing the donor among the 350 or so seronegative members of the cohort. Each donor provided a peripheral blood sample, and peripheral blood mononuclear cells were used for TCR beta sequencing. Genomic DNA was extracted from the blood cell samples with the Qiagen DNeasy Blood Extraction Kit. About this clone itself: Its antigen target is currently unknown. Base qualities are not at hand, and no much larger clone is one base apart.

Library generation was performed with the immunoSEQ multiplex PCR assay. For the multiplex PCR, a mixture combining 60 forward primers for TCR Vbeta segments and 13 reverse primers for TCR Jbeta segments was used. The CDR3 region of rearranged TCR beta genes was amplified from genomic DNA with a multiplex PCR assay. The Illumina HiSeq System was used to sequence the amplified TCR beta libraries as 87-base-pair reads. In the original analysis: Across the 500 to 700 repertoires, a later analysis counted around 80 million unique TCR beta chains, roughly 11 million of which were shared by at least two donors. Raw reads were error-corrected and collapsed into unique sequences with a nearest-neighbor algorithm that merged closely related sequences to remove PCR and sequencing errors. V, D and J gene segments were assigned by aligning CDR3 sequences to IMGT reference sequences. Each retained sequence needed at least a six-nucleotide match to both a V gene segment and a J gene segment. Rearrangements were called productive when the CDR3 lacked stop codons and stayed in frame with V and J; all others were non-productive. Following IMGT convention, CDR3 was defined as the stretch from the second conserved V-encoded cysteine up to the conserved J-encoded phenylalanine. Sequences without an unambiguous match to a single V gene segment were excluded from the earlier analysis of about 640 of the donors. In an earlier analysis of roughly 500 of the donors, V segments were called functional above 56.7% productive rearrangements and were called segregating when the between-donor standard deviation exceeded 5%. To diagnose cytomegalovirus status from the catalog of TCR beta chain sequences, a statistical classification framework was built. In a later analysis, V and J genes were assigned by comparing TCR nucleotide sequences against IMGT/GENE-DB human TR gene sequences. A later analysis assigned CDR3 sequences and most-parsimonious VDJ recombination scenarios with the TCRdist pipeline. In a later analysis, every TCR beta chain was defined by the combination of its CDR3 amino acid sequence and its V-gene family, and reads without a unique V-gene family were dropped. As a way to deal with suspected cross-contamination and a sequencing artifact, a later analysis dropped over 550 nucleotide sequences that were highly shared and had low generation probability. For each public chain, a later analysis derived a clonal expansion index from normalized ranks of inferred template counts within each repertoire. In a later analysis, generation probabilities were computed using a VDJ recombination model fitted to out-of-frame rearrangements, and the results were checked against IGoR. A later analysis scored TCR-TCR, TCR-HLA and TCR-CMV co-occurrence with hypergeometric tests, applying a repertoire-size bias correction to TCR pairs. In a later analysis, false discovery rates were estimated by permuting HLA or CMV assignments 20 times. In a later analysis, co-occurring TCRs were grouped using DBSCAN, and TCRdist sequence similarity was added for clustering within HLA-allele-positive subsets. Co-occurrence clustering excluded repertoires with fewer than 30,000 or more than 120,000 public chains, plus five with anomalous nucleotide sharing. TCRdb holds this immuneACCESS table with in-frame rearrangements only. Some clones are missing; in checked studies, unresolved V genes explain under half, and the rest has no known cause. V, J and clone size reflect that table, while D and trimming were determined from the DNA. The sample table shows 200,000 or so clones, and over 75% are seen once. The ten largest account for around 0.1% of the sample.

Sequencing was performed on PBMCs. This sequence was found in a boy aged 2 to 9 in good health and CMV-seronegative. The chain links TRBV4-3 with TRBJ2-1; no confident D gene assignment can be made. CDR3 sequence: CASSQEGHSYNEQFF. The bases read TGCGCCAGCAGCCAAGAGGGCCACTCCTACAATGAGCAGTTCTTC.